This T cell receptor beta chain was sequenced for a study of blood T cells in healthy people across ages. Overall study results and limits: The study found more naive CD4+ cells and higher diversity in long-lived than aged donors.

Each individual donor underwent a draw of 8.5 to 10 milliliters of peripheral blood. PBMCs, at least 7 million per sample, were isolated. Ten or more counts support this clonotype. Its specificity is unknown. The authors ran a second PCR of about 6 to 11 cycles using a sample-barcoded 5' primer and a J-beta primer mix. CDR3-containing paired-end reads numbering at least 2.5 million came from each sample. TCRdb re-called the 5' RACE reads through MiXCR, storing one row per CDR3 protein. The table includes roughly 1.7 million distinct CDR3 sequences, around 35% detected once. The CDR3 runs to 12 residues. The V gene lost 7 bases and the J gene lost 5 bases, with 14 bases spanning the gap. Germline V CDR1 and CDR2: SQVTM, ANQGSEA.

This receptor was identified in a woman aged 25 to 39 in good health. Sample: blood. V is TRBV29-1 and J is TRBJ2-5; the D gene is possibly TRBD2 (5 bases). In DNA, the CDR3 is TGCAGCGCCACCGAGGGCCCGGAGACCCAGTACTTC. Translated: CSATEGPETQYF.